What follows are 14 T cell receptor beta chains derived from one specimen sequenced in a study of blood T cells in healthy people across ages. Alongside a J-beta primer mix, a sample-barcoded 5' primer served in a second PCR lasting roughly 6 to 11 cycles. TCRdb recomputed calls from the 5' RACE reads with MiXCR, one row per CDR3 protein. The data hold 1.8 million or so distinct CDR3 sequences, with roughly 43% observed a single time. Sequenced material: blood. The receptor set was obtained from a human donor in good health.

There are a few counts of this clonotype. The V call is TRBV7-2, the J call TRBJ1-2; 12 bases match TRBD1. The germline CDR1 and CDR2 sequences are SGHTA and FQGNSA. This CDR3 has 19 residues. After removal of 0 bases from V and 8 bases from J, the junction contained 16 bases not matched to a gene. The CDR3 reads CASSLAFGTGGAGSNGYTF. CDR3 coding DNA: TGTGCCAGCAGCTTAGCTTTCGGGACAGGGGGCGCGGGAAGCAACGGCTACACCTTC.

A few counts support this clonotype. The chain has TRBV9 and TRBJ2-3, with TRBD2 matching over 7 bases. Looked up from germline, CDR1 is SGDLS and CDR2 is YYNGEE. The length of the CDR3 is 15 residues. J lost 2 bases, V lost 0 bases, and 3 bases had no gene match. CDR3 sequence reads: CASSVVGGNTDTQYF. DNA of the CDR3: TGTGCCAGCAGCGTAGTGGGGGGGAACACAGATACGCAGTATTTT.

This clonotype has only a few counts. DNA for the CDR3: TGTGCCAGCAGTTCAATCGGCGGGGGGCGCTGGTATGGCTACACCTTC. Encoded protein: CASSSIGGGRWYGYTF. J is TRBJ1-2 and V is TRBV28; possibly TRBD1 for D (6 bases). CDR1 and CDR2 (germline): MDHEN, SYDVKM. This CDR3 is 16 amino acids long. V was cut by 4 bases and J by 5 bases, with 20 bases left in between.

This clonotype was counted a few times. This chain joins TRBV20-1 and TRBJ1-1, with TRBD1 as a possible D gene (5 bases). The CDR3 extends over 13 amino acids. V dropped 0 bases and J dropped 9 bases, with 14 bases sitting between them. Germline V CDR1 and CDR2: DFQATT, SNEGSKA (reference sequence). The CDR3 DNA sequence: TGCAGTGCTAGAGATGGGACCCTAAACCAAGCTTTCTTT. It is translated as CSARDGTLNQAFF.

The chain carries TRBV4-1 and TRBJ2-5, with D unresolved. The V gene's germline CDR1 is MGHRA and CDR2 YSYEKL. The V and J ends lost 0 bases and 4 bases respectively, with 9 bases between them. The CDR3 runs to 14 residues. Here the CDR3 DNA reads TGCGCCAGCAGCCAAGAGAGGAACAGAGAGACCCAGTACTTC. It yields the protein CASSQERNRETQYF.

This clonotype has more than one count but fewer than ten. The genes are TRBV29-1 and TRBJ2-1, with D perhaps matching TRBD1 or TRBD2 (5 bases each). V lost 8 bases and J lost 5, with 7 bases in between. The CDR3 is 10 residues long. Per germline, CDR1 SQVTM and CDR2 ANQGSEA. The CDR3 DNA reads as TGCAGCATGGGGGACAATGAGCAGTTCTTC. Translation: CSMGDNEQFF.

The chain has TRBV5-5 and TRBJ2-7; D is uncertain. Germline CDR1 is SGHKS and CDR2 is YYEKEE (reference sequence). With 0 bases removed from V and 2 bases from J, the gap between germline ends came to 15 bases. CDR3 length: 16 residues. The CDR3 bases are TGTGCCAGCAGCTTGGCGATAGGCCGAAGTGCCTACGAGCAGTACTTC. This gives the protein CASSLAIGRSAYEQYF. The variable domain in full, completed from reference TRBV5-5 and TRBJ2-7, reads DAGVTQSPTHLIKTRGQQVTLRCSPISGHKSVSWYQQVLGQGPQFIFQYYEKEERGRGNFPDRFSARQFPNYSSELNVNALLLGDSALYLCASSLAIGRSAYEQYFGPGTRLTVT.

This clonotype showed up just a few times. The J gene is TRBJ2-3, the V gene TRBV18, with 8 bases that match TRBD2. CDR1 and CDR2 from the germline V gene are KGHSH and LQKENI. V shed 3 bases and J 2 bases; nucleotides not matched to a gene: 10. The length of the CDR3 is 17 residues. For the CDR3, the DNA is TGTGCCAGCTCACCCGAAAAGCGGGGGCCCTTCACAGATACGCAGTATTTT. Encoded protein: CASSPEKRGPFTDTQYF.

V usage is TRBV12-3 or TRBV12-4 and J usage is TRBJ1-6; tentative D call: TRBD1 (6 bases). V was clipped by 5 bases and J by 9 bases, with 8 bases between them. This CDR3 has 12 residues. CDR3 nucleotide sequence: TGTGCCAGCAGTACAGGGATTTCACCCCTCCACTTT. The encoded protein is CASSTGISPLHF.

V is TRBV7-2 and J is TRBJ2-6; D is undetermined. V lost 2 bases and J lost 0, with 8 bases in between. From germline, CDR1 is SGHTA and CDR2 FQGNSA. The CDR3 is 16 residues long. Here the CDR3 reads CASSLSAGSGANVLTF. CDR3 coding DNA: TGTGCCAGCAGCTTATCGGCAGGCTCTGGGGCCAACGTCCTGACTTTC.

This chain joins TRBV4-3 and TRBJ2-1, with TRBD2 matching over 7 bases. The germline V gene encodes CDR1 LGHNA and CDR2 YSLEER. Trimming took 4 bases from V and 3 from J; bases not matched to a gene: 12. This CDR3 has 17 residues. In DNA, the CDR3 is TGCGCCAGCAGCCCGTACTCCGGGACTACAGACTACAATGAGCAGTTCTTC. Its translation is CASSPYSGTTDYNEQFF.

The CDR3 DNA follows: TGCGCCAGCAGCTTGGAATTGGGGTATGATGGCTACACCTTC. This gives the protein CASSLELGYDGYTF. The rearrangement uses TRBV5-1 and TRBJ1-2, with no clear D. V gave up 0 bases and J gave up 6 bases, with 12 bases separating them. CDR3 length equals 14 residues. Germline V CDR1 and CDR2: SGHRS, YFSETQ.

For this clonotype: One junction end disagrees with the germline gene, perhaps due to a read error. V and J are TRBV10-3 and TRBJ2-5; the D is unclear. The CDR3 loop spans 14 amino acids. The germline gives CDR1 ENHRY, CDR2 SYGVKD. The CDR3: CVISESGDGETQYF. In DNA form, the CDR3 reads TGTGTCATCAGTGAATCAGGAGACGGAGAGACCCAGTACTTC.

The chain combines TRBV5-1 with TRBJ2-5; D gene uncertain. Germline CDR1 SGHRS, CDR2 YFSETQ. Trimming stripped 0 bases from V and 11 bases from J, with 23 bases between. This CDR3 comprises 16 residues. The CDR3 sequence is CASSLAGFLVVNEQYF. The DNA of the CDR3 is TGCGCCAGCAGCTTGGCCGGGTTTTTGGTGGTAAATGAGCAGTACTTC.